The 6 T cell receptor beta chains reported below all come from one sample, sequenced in a study of shared clonotypes between healthy human individuals (dated by TCRdb to the early 2020s). The library was prepared using the immunoSEQ multiplex PCR assay. TCRdb holds this immuneACCESS table with in-frame rearrangements only. Some clones are missing; in checked studies, unresolved V genes explain under half, and the rest has no known cause. The sample table records roughly 2.6 million clones; roughly nine tenths of these occur just once. Jointly, the top ten make up roughly 0.15% of the sample. Material: naive CD4+ T cells sorted from blood. The intended sense of this specimen's cell subset or site label: CD45RA+ positively selected. The source of these receptors is a man younger than 35 in good health.

The gene calls are TRBV19 and TRBJ2-3; no definite D call. V dropped 6 bases and J dropped 2 bases, with 12 bases sitting between them. CDR3 length: 14 residues. Germline V gene sequence: CDR1 LNHDA, CDR2 SQIVND (reference sequence). CDR3 nucleotides: TGTGCCAGTAGCCTGACTCGGCTCACAGATACGCAGTATTTT. This gives the protein CASSLTRLTDTQYF.

This clone has a handful of counts. This sequence joins TRBV30 and TRBJ1-5; D gene ambiguous. The CDR3 extends over 13 amino acids. V was trimmed by 1 base and J by 1 base, leaving 5 bases between them. Per the germline V gene, CDR1 is GTSNPN and CDR2 is SVGIG (reference sequence). This CDR3 is CAWSDNSNQPQHF. The CDR3 DNA reads as TGTGCCTGGAGTGACAACAGCAATCAGCCCCAGCATTTT. The entire variable domain, with the rest obtained from reference TRBV30 and TRBJ1-5, is as follows: SQTIHQWPATLVQPVGSPLSLECTVEGTSNPNLYWYRQAAGRGLQLLFYSVGIGQISSEVPQNLSASRPQDRQFILSSKKLLLSDSGFYLCAWSDNSNQPQHFGDGTRLSIL.

This rearrangement joins TRBV30 to TRBJ2-1; 7 bases are a match to TRBD1. This CDR3 has 16 amino acids. J lost 4 bases, V lost 1 base, and 10 bases had no gene match. Per germline, CDR1 GTSNPN and CDR2 SVGIG (reference sequence). CDR3 DNA sequence: TGTGCCTGGAGTGCCTTGACAGGGTGGGGGTACAATGAGCAGTTCTTC. As protein: CAWSALTGWGYNEQFF.

The V call is TRBV5-1, the J call TRBJ1-4; tentative D call: TRBD1 (5 bases). CDR1 is SGHRS, CDR2 YFSETQ, per germline. V was shortened by 5 bases and J by 7 bases, with 12 bases between the two germline ends. The CDR3 contains 13 residues. This CDR3 is CASRESGTEKLFF. The CDR3, as DNA: TGCGCCAGCAGGGAAAGCGGGACTGAAAAACTGTTTTTT. Filled out from reference TRBV5-1 and TRBJ1-4, the complete variable domain reads KAGVTQTPRYLIKTRGQQVTLSCSPISGHRSVSWYQQTPGQGLQFLFEYFSETQRNKGNFPGRFSGRQFSNSRSEMNVSTLELGDSALYLCASRESGTEKLFFGSGTQLSVL.

This rearrangement joins TRBV27 to TRBJ2-2; TRBD2 is a possible D gene (8 bases). The CDR3 length is 15 residues. Trimming pared 5 bases from V and 5 bases from J, leaving 15 bases between. CDR1 MNHEY and CDR2 SMNVEV come from the germline V gene (reference sequence). CDR3: CASSREGARTGELFF. In DNA form, the CDR3 reads TGTGCCAGCAGTCGGGAGGGGGCTCGGACCGGGGAGCTGTTTTTT.

The rearrangement joins TRBV5-1 to TRBJ1-3; D unresolved. V lost 4 bases to trimming and J lost 0 bases, with 11 bases between them. Germline values: CDR1 SGHRS, CDR2 YFSETQ. The CDR3 has 15 residues. The CDR3 nucleotides read TGCGCCAGCAGCCCCGGACTGAGCTCTGGAAACACCATATATTTT. This encodes CASSPGLSSGNTIYF.